These T cell receptor beta chains were read from a single sample in a study of response to subunit inactivated influenza vaccine. Using its own MiXCR run on the RT-PCR reads, TCRdb lists one record per CDR3 protein. The repertoire holds more than 400,000 distinct CDR3 sequences, with about 7.2% as singletons. Sequenced material: PBMCs from blood, taken around 25 months after vaccination. The origin of the receptors is a man aged 50-75 years who received an inactivated influenza vaccine. The CDR3 runs from the conserved cysteine through the conserved F or W. Fields, in order: clone size, V gene, J gene, D gene, CDR3 protein, CDR3 DNA. The D gene is left open where the match is weak. Only some rows state a clone size, as once, few, many or a class for expanded clones.

abundance: few
v_gene: TRBV20-1
j_gene: TRBJ2-1
d_gene: NA
CDR3aa: CSARYGEYEQFF
CDR3nt: TGCAGTGCTAGGTACGGCGAGTATGAGCAGTTCTTC

abundance: many
v_gene: TRBV15
j_gene: TRBJ2-1
d_gene: NA
CDR3aa: CATSTTNTYRGGTQFF
CDR3nt: TGTGCCACCAGCACGACAAATACCTACAGGGGGGGAACGCAGTTCTTC

abundance: few
v_gene: TRBV9
j_gene: TRBJ2-7
d_gene: NA
CDR3aa: CASSVGQTGNEQYF
CDR3nt: TGTGCCAGCAGCGTAGGCCAAACCGGGAACGAGCAGTACTTC

abundance: many
v_gene: TRBV12-3/TRBV12-4
j_gene: TRBJ2-2
d_gene: TRBD2
CDR3aa: CASSFGTSGPGELFF
CDR3nt: TGTGCCAGCAGTTTTGGGACTAGCGGCCCCGGGGAGCTGTTTTTT

abundance: NA
v_gene: TRBV4-1
j_gene: TRBJ2-3
d_gene: NA
CDR3aa: CASSQTTPTDTQYF
CDR3nt: TGCGCCAGCAGCCAAACTACTCCCACAGATACGCAGTATTTT

abundance: few
v_gene: TRBV5-1
j_gene: TRBJ2-1
d_gene: NA
CDR3aa: CASSFRRDNAYEQFF
CDR3nt: TGCGCCAGCAGCTTTCGACGGGACAACGCGTATGAGCAGTTCTTC

abundance: few
v_gene: TRBV5-1
j_gene: TRBJ1-1
d_gene: NA
CDR3aa: CASSPRGGPNTEAFF
CDR3nt: TGCGCCAGCAGCCCAAGGGGGGGACCGAACACTGAAGCTTTCTTT

abundance: NA
v_gene: TRBV6-1
j_gene: TRBJ1-6
d_gene: NA
CDR3aa: CASSPAGDRSPLHF
CDR3nt: TGTGCCAGCAGCCCGGCGGGGGATCGGTCACCCCTCCACTTT

abundance: NA
v_gene: TRBV21-1
j_gene: TRBJ2-7
d_gene: NA
CDR3aa: CASSNFGTTPYEQYF
CDR3nt: TGTGCCAGCAGCAACTTCGGGACTACTCCGTACGAGCAGTACTTC

abundance: many
v_gene: TRBV12-3/TRBV12-4
j_gene: TRBJ1-2
d_gene: TRBD1
CDR3aa: CASSLTDRGGGYTF
CDR3nt: TGTGCCAGCAGTCTAACGGACAGGGGGGGCGGCTACACCTTC

abundance: NA
v_gene: TRBV24-1
j_gene: TRBJ1-4
d_gene: NA
CDR3aa: CATSDAKAATNEKLFF
CDR3nt: TGTGCCACCAGTGACGCTAAAGCAGCAACTAATGAAAAACTGTTTTTT

abundance: NA
v_gene: TRBV27
j_gene: TRBJ1-1
d_gene: NA
CDR3aa: CASSYMTNTEAFF
CDR3nt: TGTGCCAGCAGTTACATGACGAACACTGAAGCTTTCTTT

abundance: NA
v_gene: TRBV7-2
j_gene: TRBJ2-3
d_gene: NA
CDR3aa: CASSPTSFDTQYF
CDR3nt: TGTGCCAGCAGCCCGACGTCGTTTGATACGCAGTATTTT

abundance: few
v_gene: TRBV3-1
j_gene: TRBJ1-1
d_gene: NA
CDR3aa: CASSSLGANTEAFF
CDR3nt: TGTGCCAGCAGCTCGCTAGGGGCGAACACTGAAGCTTTCTTT

abundance: NA
v_gene: TRBV20-1
j_gene: TRBJ2-5
d_gene: NA
CDR3aa: CSASFLGGPAQQETQYF
CDR3nt: TGCAGTGCTAGTTTCCTCGGCGGGCCAGCGCAACAAGAGACCCAGTACTTC

abundance: NA
v_gene: TRBV11-2
j_gene: TRBJ1-1
d_gene: NA
CDR3aa: CASSLDLSGPEAFF
CDR3nt: TGTGCCAGCAGCTTAGATCTATCAGGTCCTGAAGCTTTCTTT

abundance: few
v_gene: TRBV3-1
j_gene: TRBJ1-1
d_gene: TRBD1
CDR3aa: CASSQDDRGGAFF
CDR3nt: TGTGCCAGCAGCCAAGATGACAGGGGGGGAGCTTTCTTT

abundance: NA
v_gene: TRBV29-1
j_gene: TRBJ2-5
d_gene: NA
CDR3aa: CSVEGHNRGGQYF
CDR3nt: TGCAGCGTTGAAGGGCATAACAGGGGAGGCCAGTACTTC

abundance: few
v_gene: TRBV10-3
j_gene: TRBJ1-1
d_gene: TRBD1
CDR3aa: CAISSNRDRGMNTEAFF
CDR3nt: TGTGCCATCAGTTCCAACCGGGACAGGGGAATGAACACTGAAGCTTTCTTT

abundance: NA
v_gene: TRBV6-5
j_gene: TRBJ2-5
d_gene: TRBD1
CDR3aa: CASSYSSQGQKETQYF
CDR3nt: TGTGCCAGCAGTTACTCGTCCCAGGGACAGAAAGAGACCCAGTACTTC

abundance: NA
v_gene: TRBV5-1
j_gene: TRBJ1-1
d_gene: NA
CDR3aa: CASSGGVWGTEAFF
CDR3nt: TGCGCCAGCAGCGGGGGGGTTTGGGGCACTGAAGCTTTCTTT

abundance: few
v_gene: TRBV6-4
j_gene: TRBJ2-1
d_gene: NA
CDR3aa: CASSDRVGKGQFF
CDR3nt: TGTGCCAGCAGTGACAGGGTGGGAAAAGGGCAGTTCTTC

abundance: NA
v_gene: TRBV5-1
j_gene: TRBJ2-1
d_gene: TRBD2
CDR3aa: CASSDTSGRANEQFF
CDR3nt: TGCGCCAGCAGCGACACTAGCGGGAGGGCCAATGAGCAGTTCTTC